The next 21 T cell receptor beta chains were all read from a single sample in a study of a mutant IDH1 vaccine in newly diagnosed glioma. Antigens for these TCRs are unknown. Clones were read by immunoSEQ multiplex PCR, and TCRdb kept only the in-frame ones, dropping some. The data show about 30,000 clones, around 82% seen once. This sample's time point: week 11, during vaccination. The investigators gave 300 ug of mutant IDH1 20-mer peptide in each vaccine dose, together with topical imiquimod. The material sequenced was PBMCs, taken from a glioma patient whose treatment included an IDH1 peptide vaccine. The receptors were gathered from a man aged 25-40 years with glioma.

The rearrangement uses TRBV14 and TRBJ2-7, with 7 bases aligning to TRBD2. The germline gives CDR1 SGHDN, CDR2 FVKESK. The CDR3 spans 13 residues. Trimming cost V 8 bases and J 3 bases; bases outside gene matches: 7. CDR3 residues: CASSGGRDYEQYF. In DNA, the CDR3 is TGTGCCAGCTCAGGAGGGAGGGACTACGAGCAGTACTTC.

This clone was picked up a small number of times. This chain connects TRBV4-2 to TRBJ1-5, with 8 bases identical to TRBD1. Losses at the gene ends were 0 bases for V and 6 bases for J; bases not matched to a gene: 7. The CDR3 spans 16 residues. The germline CDR1 and CDR2 sequences are LGHNA and YNFKEQ. CDR3 DNA: TGTGCCAGCAGCCAAGATAGAGGACAGGGTGGTCAGCCCCAGCATTTT. This sequence encodes CASSQDRGQGGQPQHF.

The rearrangement uses TRBV5-1 and TRBJ1-4; 10 bases map to TRBD1. Germline CDR1 is SGHRS and CDR2 is YFSETQ. With 2 bases clipped from V and 8 bases from J, the junction kept 6 bases outside the gene matches. CDR3 size: 15 residues. The CDR3 protein is CASSFSGTGEEKLFF. CDR3 sequence (DNA): TGCGCCAGCAGCTTTTCCGGGACAGGGGAAGAAAAACTGTTTTTT.

This chain connects TRBV7-9 to TRBJ1-4; 8 nucleotides agree with TRBD1. The trim removed 5 bases at V and 8 bases at J, leaving 16 bases unmatched. The CDR3 has 17 residues. Germline V CDR1 and CDR2: SEHNR, FQNEAQ (reference sequence). CDR3 region: CASSRPGGGAEREKLFF. The DNA of the CDR3 is TGTGCCAGCAGCAGGCCAGGGGGCGGCGCGGAGAGAGAAAAACTGTTTTTT.

This chain connects TRBV19 to TRBJ2-2, with a weak D call TRBD2 (6 bases). The CDR3 length is 16 residues. The V end lost 1 base, the J end lost 0 bases, and 9 bases lay between the germline ends. Germline V lookup: CDR1 LNHDA, CDR2 SQIVND (reference sequence). CDR3 bases: TGTGCCAGTAGTATAGTGCGGGGAACGAACACCGGGGAGCTGTTTTTT. It yields the protein CASSIVRGTNTGELFF.

The chain combines TRBV9 with TRBJ1-1, with D tentatively TRBD1 (6 bases). Trimming shortened V by 4 bases and J by 3 bases, and 10 bases separated the two germline ends. Germline V gene lookup returns CDR1 SGDLS and CDR2 YYNGEE. The length of the CDR3 is 13 residues. DNA for the CDR3: TGTGCCAGCAGCATCCGGACAGACACTGAAGCTTTCTTT. This translates into CASSIRTDTEAFF.

Written as DNA, the CDR3 is TGCAGCGCCGCCGGGCAGACCCCTGGAGATACGCAGTATTTT. It encodes CSAAGQTPGDTQYF. The rearrangement links TRBV29-1 to TRBJ2-3, with no clear D. Deletions cut 7 bases from V and 5 bases from J, with 19 bases between. Germline lookup yields CDR1 SQVTM and CDR2 ANQGSEA. The CDR3 consists of 14 residues.

V gene TRBV7-3 combines with J gene TRBJ2-7; D possibly matches TRBD1 or TRBD2 (5 bases each). Germline V gene data show CDR1 as SGHTA and CDR2 as FQGTGA. This CDR3 is built from 13 residues. Trimming stripped 5 bases from V and 1 base from J, with 9 bases between. CDR3 loop: CASSPGRSYEQYF. DNA for the CDR3: TGTGCCAGCAGCCCGGGACGGTCCTACGAGCAGTACTTC.

The chain links TRBV9 to TRBJ1-5; D call uncertain. This CDR3 region has 13 residues. Per the germline V gene, CDR1 is SGDLS and CDR2 is YYNGEE. Trimming took off 3 bases at V and 6 bases at J, with 10 bases between the two ends. This CDR3 is CASSERSGQPQHF. The DNA for the CDR3 is TGTGCCAGCAGCGAACGATCGGGTCAGCCCCAGCATTTT.

This clone has just a few counts. V and J are TRBV11-2 and TRBJ1-2; 7 bases map to TRBD1. V trimming: 4 bases; J trimming: 4 bases; junction bases outside the gene matches: 3. Germline assignment: CDR1 SGHAT and CDR2 FQNNGV. The CDR3 runs 13 residues. The CDR3 protein is CASSYRDSYGYTF. DNA for the CDR3: TGTGCCAGCAGCTACCGGGACAGCTATGGCTACACCTTC.

The chain is built from TRBV19 and TRBJ2-3; D gene ambiguous. V was trimmed by 3 bases and J by 0 bases, leaving 7 bases between them. The CDR3 spans 14 residues. The germline V gene encodes CDR1 LNHDA and CDR2 SQIVND (reference sequence). Here the CDR3 DNA reads TGTGCCAGTAGTATGGGTGCTAGCACAGATACGCAGTATTTT. Protein: CASSMGASTDTQYF.

The J gene is TRBJ1-4, the V gene TRBV2; no clear D gene. Germline CDR1 reads SNHLY; CDR2 reads FYNNEI. The V and J ends lost 8 bases and 6 bases respectively, with 13 bases between them. This CDR3 is 13 amino acids long. In DNA, the CDR3 is TGTGCCAGCCGAGGTTTTTCGGATGAAAAACTGTTTTTT. Translating gives CASRGFSDEKLFF. The whole variable domain, filled in from reference TRBV2 and TRBJ1-4, reads EPEVTQTPSHQVTQMGQEVILRCVPISNHLYFYWYRQILGQKVEFLVSFYNNEISEKSEIFDDQFSVERPDGSNFTLKIRSTKLEDSAMYFCASRGFSDEKLFFGSGTQLSVL.

This rearrangement joins TRBV5-1 to TRBJ2-3; 7 bases align to TRBD2. The J segment lost 6 bases and the V segment lost 4 bases, leaving 14 bases of the junction unmatched. CDR3 length equals 16 residues. From germline, CDR1 is SGHRS and CDR2 YFSETQ. CDR3 protein: CASSPSRLRESDTQYF. The CDR3 DNA reads TGCGCCAGCAGCCCCTCCCGCCTGCGGGAGTCCGATACGCAGTATTTT.

This chain joins TRBV5-1 and TRBJ2-5; D ambiguous. V was shortened by 0 bases and J by 2 bases, with 17 bases between the two germline ends. CDR1 and CDR2 (germline): SGHRS, YFSETQ. The CDR3 is 17 amino acids. In DNA, the CDR3 is TGCGCCAGCAGCTTGGCCATGACCGGGTCAGAACAAGAGACCCAGTACTTC. Residues: CASSLAMTGSEQETQYF.

Details on this clone: Other DNA variants within this sample encode the same CDR3. The V gene is TRBV19, the J gene TRBJ1-4; D gene uncertain. V was shortened by 3 bases and J by 7 bases, with 6 bases between the two germline ends. Germline CDR1 is LNHDA and CDR2 is SQIVND (reference sequence). This CDR3 has 12 amino acids. The DNA for the CDR3 is TGTGCCAGTAGTATTGGAATTGAAAAACTGTTTTTT. This codes for CASSIGIEKLFF.

This chain uses TRBV9 with TRBJ2-3, with a tentative D call TRBD1 (7 bases). The V end was cut by 2 bases, the J end by 3 bases, with 13 bases between. The CDR3 contains 15 residues. Germline V gene lookup returns CDR1 SGDLS and CDR2 YYNGEE. The CDR3 DNA follows: TGTGCCAGCAGCGTCCAGGGGGGCGGAACAGATACGCAGTATTTT. Translation: CASSVQGGGTDTQYF.

The CDR3 is CASSLVVGKMDTQYF. CDR3 bases: TGTGCCAGCAGCTTAGTGGTAGGGAAGATGGATACGCAGTATTTT. V gene TRBV11-2 combines with J gene TRBJ2-3; D is unclear. This CDR3 has 15 residues. The V gene lost 1 base and the J gene lost 6 bases, with 14 bases spanning the gap. Germline V gene lookup returns CDR1 SGHAT and CDR2 FQNNGV.

The genes are TRBV7-3 and TRBJ2-3; D not certain. V lost 1 base, J lost 6 bases, and 5 bases lay in between. The CDR3 sequence is 12 residues long. CDR1 SGHTA and CDR2 FQGTGA come from the germline V gene. In DNA, the CDR3 is TGTGCCAGCAGCTTAAATGGGGATACGCAGTATTTT. It yields the protein CASSLNGDTQYF.

The chain links TRBV5-4 to TRBJ2-3, with no clear D. Germline V gene lookup returns CDR1 SGHNT and CDR2 YYREEE (reference sequence). Trimming cost V 4 bases and J 0 bases, with 15 bases left between them. The CDR3 totals 16 residues. CDR3 coding DNA: TGTGCCAGCAGCACCCCCAAATTTGGGAGCACAGATACGCAGTATTTT. Translated, it gives CASSTPKFGSTDTQYF.

The chain couples TRBV6-6 to TRBJ1-1, with 9 bases matching TRBD1. CDR1 is MNHNY, CDR2 SVGAGI, per germline (reference sequence). This CDR3 spans 13 amino acids. The ends lost 6 bases at V and 4 bases at J; junction bases unmatched: 3. In DNA form, the CDR3 reads TGTGCCAGCAGCCTACAGGGGGCCACTGAAGCTTTCTTT. As protein: CASSLQGATEAFF.

The V call is TRBV6-6, the J call TRBJ1-1; 9 bases are a match to TRBD1. J lost 5 bases, V lost 7 bases, and 5 bases had no gene match. The germline V gene encodes CDR1 MNHNY and CDR2 SVGAGI (reference sequence). This CDR3 has 13 amino acids. This CDR3 reads CASNRDRVTEAFF. CDR3 in DNA: TGTGCCAGCAATAGGGACAGGGTTACTGAAGCTTTCTTT.